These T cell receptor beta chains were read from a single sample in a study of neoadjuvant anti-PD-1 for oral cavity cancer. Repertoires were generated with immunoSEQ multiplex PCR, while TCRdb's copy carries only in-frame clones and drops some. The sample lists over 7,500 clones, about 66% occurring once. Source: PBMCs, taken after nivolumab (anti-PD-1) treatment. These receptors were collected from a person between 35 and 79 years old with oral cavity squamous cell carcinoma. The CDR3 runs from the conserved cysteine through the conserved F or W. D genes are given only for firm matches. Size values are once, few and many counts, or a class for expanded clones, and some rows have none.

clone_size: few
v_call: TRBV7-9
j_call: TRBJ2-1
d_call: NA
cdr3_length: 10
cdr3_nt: TGTGCCAGCAACTACAATGAGCAGTTCTTC
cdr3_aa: CASNYNEQFF

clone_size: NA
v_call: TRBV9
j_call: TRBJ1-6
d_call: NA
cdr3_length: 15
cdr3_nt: TGTGCCAGCAGCGCCTCAACAGGAGCAAATTCACCCCTCCACTTT
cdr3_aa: CASSASTGANSPLHF

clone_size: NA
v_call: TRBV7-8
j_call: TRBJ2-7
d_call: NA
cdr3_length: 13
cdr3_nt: TGTGCCAGCAGCTTAGAAACGGCAGGGCCCTTGAACTTC
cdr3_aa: CASSLETAGPLNF

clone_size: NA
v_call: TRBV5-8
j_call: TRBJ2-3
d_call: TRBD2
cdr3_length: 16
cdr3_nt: TGTGCCAGCAGCTCACTAGCGGGGAGTTACACAGATACGCAGTATTTT
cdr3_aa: CASSSLAGSYTDTQYF

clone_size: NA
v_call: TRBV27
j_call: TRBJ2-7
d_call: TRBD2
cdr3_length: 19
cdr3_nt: TGTGCCAGTAGCAAAGGGGGACCAGCGGGAGGGCACCCTTCCTACGAGCAGTACTTC
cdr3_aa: CASSKGGPAGGHPSYEQYF

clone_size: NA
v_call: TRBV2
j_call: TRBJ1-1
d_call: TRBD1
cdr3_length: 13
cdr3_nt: TGTGCCAGCATCTTTGACAGGGACACTGAAGCTTTCTTT
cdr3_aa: CASIFDRDTEAFF

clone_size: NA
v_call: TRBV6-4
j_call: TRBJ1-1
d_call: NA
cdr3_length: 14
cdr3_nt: TGTGCCAGCAGTGAATGGTCAGACAACACTGAAGCTTTCTTT
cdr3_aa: CASSEWSDNTEAFF

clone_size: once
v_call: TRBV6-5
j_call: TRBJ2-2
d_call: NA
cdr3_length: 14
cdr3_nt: TGTGCCAGCAGTTACGAGCGGAGTACCGGGGAGCTGTTTTTT
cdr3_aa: CASSYERSTGELFF

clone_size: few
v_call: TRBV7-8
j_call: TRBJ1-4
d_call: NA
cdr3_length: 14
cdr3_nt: TGTGCCAGCAGCTTATCGGGTTTCAATGAAAAACTGTTTTTT
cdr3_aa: CASSLSGFNEKLFF

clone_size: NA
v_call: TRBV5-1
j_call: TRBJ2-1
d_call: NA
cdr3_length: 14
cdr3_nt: TGCGCCAGCAGCGCGGGACAGTACTACAATGAGCAGTTCTTC
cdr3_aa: CASSAGQYYNEQFF

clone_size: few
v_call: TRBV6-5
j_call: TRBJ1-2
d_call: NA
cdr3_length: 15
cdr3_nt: TGTGCCAGCAGCTCCTACGGGGCCGGAAACTATGGCTACACCTTC
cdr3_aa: CASSSYGAGNYGYTF

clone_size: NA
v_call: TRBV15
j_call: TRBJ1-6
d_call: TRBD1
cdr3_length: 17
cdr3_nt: TGTGCCACCAGCAGAGACTACCCAGGGGGGGCAGGGTCACCCCTCCACTTT
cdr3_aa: CATSRDYPGGAGSPLHF

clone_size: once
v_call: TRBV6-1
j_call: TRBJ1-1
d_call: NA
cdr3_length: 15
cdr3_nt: TGTGCCAGCACCAAAGGGGCTCCGAGGGGGACTGAAGCTTTCTTT
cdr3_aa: CASTKGAPRGTEAFF

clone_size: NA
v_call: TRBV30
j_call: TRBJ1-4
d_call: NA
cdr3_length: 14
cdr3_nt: TGTGCCTGGAGTCGTAGAAGGGGAAATGAAAAACTGTTTTTT
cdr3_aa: CAWSRRRGNEKLFF

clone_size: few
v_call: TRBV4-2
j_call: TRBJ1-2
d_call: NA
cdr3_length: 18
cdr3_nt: TGTGCCAGCAGCCATACCCAGACAAGCTTGGGGCGAAACTATGGCTACACCTTC
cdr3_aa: CASSHTQTSLGRNYGYTF

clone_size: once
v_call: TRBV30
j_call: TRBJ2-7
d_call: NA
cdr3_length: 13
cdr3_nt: TGTGCCTGGAGACTAGGGAGGTCCTACGAGCAGTACTTC
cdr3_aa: CAWRLGRSYEQYF